Following are 9 T cell receptor beta chains from one sample sequenced in a study of T cell repertoires in aging, cancer and after chemotherapy. TCR beta rearrangements were amplified from peripheral blood genomic DNA. Multiplex touch-down PCR with TRB-A/B primers amplified rearranged V-D-J TRB sequences. TCRdb re-called the multiplex PCR reads through MiXCR, storing one row per CDR3 protein. The sample has 4,500 to 5,500 distinct CDR3 sequences; approximately 31% are singletons. The sequenced material came from blood. The receptors were gathered from a human donor with a blood cancer. The donor label of this sample is uncertain.

The chain has TRBV5-6 and TRBJ2-7; D tentatively fits TRBD1 or TRBD2 (6 bases each). This CDR3 is built from 12 residues. The germline V and J ends were trimmed by 0 bases and 7 bases, with 8 bases remaining between them. Per the germline V gene, CDR1 is SGHDT and CDR2 is YYEEEE. The DNA of the CDR3 is TGTGCCAGCAGCTTGGTAGGGGGGGAGCAGTACTTC. Its translation is CASSLVGGEQYF. Filled out from reference TRBV5-6 and TRBJ2-7, the complete variable domain reads DAGVTQSPTHLIKTRGQQVTLRCSPKSGHDTVSWYQQALGQGPQFIFQYYEEEERQRGNFPDRFSGHQFPNYSSELNVNALLLGDSALYLCASSLVGGEQYFGPGTRLTVT.

The chain combines TRBV7-2 with TRBJ2-4; no clear D gene. Germline loops: CDR1 SGHTA, CDR2 FQGNSA. V was shortened by 4 bases and J by 11 bases, with 9 bases between the two germline ends. There are 11 residues in the CDR3. CDR3 sequence (DNA): TGTGCCAGCAGCTCCGCCACTTTTCAGTACTTC. Encoded protein: CASSSATFQYF. Combining the CDR3 with reference TRBV7-2 and TRBJ2-4 gives the whole variable domain GAGVSQSPSNKVTEKGKDVELRCDPISGHTALYWYRQSLGQGLEFLIYFQGNSAPDKSGLPSDRFSAERTGGSVSTLTIQRTQQEDSAVYLCASSSATFQYFGAGTRLSVL.

This clonotype occurred a few times. The chain recombines TRBV5-1 with TRBJ2-2; D may be TRBD2 (6 bases). Trimming pared 1 base from V and 3 bases from J, leaving 10 bases between. From germline, CDR1 is SGHRS and CDR2 YFSETQ. The CDR3 extends over 15 amino acids. As DNA, the CDR3 is TGCGCCAGCAGCTTGTACGGGGGTGACACCGGGGAGCTGTTTTTT. It encodes CASSLYGGDTGELFF.

The gene calls are TRBV6-5 and TRBJ2-4, with 10 bases aligning to TRBD1. J was trimmed by 3 bases and V by 5 bases; bases with no gene match: 7. Looked up from germline, CDR1 is MNHEY and CDR2 is SVGAGI. The CDR3 has 16 amino acids. The CDR3 loop reads CASSRQGAGGKNIQYF. DNA for the CDR3: TGTGCCAGCAGTAGACAGGGGGCGGGGGGCAAAAACATTCAGTACTTC.

V usage is TRBV18 and J usage is TRBJ1-3; D possibly corresponds to TRBD1 (5 bases). CDR3 length: 13 residues. The V end lost 8 bases, the J end lost 6 bases, and 14 bases lay between the germline ends. Germline CDR1 reads KGHSH; CDR2 reads LQKENI. CDR3 region: CASAGGAANTIYF. CDR3 DNA: TGTGCCAGCGCGGGAGGGGCGGCAAACACCATATATTTT.

This clonotype is labeled as large (0.1 to 1%). This CDR3 is CSVEPAWQNTGELFF. The CDR3 DNA reads as TGCAGCGTTGAACCGGCGTGGCAGAACACCGGGGAGCTGTTTTTT. The rearrangement uses TRBV29-1 and TRBJ2-2, with D unresolved. The ends were cut back, 2 bases at V and 1 base at J, with 11 bases in the middle. Germline CDR1 SQVTM, CDR2 ANQGSEA. CDR3 size: 15 residues.

In its sample, this clonotype is medium-sized. The rearrangement joins TRBV6-5 to TRBJ2-1; the D gene could be TRBD1 or TRBD2 (5 bases each). In germline, CDR1 is MNHEY, CDR2 SVGAGI. CDR3 length: 17 amino acids. V lost 6 bases, J lost 4 bases, and 22 bases lay in between. The DNA of the CDR3 is TGTGCCAGCAGCCCGACGTCCCTGGGACGGAGGTACAATGAGCAGTTCTTC. Protein sequence: CASSPTSLGRRYNEQFF.

CDR3 in amino acids: CASSIRGRGTGELFF. In DNA, the CDR3 is TGTGCCAGTAGTATACGGGGCAGAGGAACCGGGGAGCTGTTTTTT. The V call is TRBV19, the J call TRBJ2-2; D tentatively reads TRBD1 or TRBD2 (5 bases each). Germline CDR1 and CDR2: LNHDA and SQIVND (reference sequence). V lost 2 bases to trimming and J lost 5 bases, with 12 bases between them. The CDR3 is made up of 15 amino acids.

In its sample, this clonotype ranks as medium-sized. V gene TRBV29-1 combines with J gene TRBJ2-3, with D possibly being TRBD1 or TRBD2 (7 bases each). Deletions cut 5 bases from V and 6 bases from J, with 12 bases between. CDR3 length: 12 residues. The V gene's germline CDR1 is SQVTM and CDR2 ANQGSEA. The CDR3 loop is CSVRQGGDTQYF. The CDR3, as DNA: TGCAGCGTTAGACAGGGAGGGGATACGCAGTATTTT.